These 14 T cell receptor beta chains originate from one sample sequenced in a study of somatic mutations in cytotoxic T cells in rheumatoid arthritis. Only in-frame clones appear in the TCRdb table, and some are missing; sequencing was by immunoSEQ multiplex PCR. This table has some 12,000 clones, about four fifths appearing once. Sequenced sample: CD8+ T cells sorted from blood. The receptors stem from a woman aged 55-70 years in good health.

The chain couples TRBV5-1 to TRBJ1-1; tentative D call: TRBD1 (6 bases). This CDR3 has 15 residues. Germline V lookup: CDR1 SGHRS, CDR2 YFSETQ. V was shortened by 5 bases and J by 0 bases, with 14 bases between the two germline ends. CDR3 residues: CASRPSQGLNTEAFF. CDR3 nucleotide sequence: TGCGCCAGCAGGCCATCACAGGGCTTGAACACTGAAGCTTTCTTT.

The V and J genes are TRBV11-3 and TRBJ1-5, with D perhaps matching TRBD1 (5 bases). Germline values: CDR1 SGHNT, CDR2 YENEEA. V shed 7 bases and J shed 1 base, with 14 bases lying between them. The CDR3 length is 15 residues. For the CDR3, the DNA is TGTGCCAGCACGGGGGTGACAGTGAGCAATCAGCCCCAGCATTTT. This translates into CASTGVTVSNQPQHF.

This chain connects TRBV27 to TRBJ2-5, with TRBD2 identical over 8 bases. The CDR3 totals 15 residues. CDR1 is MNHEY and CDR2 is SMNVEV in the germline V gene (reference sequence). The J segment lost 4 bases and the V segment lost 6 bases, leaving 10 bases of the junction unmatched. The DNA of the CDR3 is TGTGCCAGCAGCCCAAGCGGGGGACCCGGAGAGACCCAGTACTTC. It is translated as CASSPSGGPGETQYF.

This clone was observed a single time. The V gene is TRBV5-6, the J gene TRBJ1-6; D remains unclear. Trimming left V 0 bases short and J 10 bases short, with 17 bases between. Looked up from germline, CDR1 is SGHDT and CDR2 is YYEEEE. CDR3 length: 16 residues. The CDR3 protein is CASSLDPGMGGSPLHF. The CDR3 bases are TGTGCCAGCAGCTTGGATCCGGGAATGGGAGGATCACCCCTCCACTTT.

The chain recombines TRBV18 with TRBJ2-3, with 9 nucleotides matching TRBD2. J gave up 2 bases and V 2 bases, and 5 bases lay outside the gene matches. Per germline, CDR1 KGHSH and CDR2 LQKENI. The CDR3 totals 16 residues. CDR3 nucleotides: TGTGCCAGCTCACCATTGCTAGCGGGAACCACAGATACGCAGTATTTT. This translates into CASSPLLAGTTDTQYF.

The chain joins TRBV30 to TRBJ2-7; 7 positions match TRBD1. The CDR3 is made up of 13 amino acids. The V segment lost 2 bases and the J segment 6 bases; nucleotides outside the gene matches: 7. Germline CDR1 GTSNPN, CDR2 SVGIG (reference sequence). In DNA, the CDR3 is TGTGCCTGGAGTACGGTAGGGGGCGGCGAGCAGTACTTC. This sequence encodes CAWSTVGGGEQYF.

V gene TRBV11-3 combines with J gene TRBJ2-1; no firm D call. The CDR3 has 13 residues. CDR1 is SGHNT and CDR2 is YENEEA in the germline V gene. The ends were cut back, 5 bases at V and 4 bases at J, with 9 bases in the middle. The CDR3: CASSEAPYNEQFF. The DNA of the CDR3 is TGTGCCAGCAGCGAAGCACCTTACAATGAGCAGTTCTTC. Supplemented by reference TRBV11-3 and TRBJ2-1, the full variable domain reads EAGVVQSPRYKIIEKKQPVAFWCNPISGHNTLYWYLQNLGQGPELLIRYENEEAVDDSQLPKDRFSAERLKGVDSTLKIQPAELGDSAVYLCASSEAPYNEQFFGPGTRLTVL.

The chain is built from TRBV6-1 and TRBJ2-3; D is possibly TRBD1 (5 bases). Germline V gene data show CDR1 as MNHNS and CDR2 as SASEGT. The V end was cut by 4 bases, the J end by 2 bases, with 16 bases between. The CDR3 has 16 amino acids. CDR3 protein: CASSASWGGYTDTQYF. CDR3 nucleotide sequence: TGTGCCAGCAGTGCCTCTTGGGGCGGATACACAGATACGCAGTATTTT.

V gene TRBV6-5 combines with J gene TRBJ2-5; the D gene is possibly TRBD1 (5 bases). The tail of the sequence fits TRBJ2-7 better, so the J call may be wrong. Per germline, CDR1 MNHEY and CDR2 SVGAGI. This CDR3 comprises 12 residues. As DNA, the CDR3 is TGTGCCAGCAGGAAAGGGGCGAACGAGCAGTACTTC. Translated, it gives CASRKGANEQYF.

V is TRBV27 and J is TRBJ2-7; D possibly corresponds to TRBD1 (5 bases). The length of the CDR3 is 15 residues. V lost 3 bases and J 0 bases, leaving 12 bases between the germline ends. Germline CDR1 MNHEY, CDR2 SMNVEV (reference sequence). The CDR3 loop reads CASSFSRDSSYEQYF. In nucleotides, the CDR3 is TGTGCCAGCAGTTTCAGCCGTGACAGCTCCTACGAGCAGTACTTC.

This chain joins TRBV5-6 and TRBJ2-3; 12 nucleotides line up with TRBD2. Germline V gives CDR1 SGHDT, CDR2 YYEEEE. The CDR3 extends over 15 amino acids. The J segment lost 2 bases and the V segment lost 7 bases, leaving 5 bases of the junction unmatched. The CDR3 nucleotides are TGTGCCAGCTCAGGACTAGCGGGGAACACAGATACGCAGTATTTT. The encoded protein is CASSGLAGNTDTQYF.

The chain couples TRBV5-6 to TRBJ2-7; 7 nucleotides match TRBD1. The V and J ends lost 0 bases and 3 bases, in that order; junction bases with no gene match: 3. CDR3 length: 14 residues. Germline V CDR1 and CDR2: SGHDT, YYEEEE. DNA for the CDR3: TGTGCCAGCAGCTTGGGGGGACAGCTCTACGAGCAGTACTTC. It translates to CASSLGGQLYEQYF.

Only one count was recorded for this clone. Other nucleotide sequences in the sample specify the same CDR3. The CDR3 DNA reads TGTGCCAGTAGTATGTGGGGGGTCGCTGAAGCTTTCTTT. This codes for CASSMWGVAEAFF. This chain connects TRBV19 to TRBJ1-1; D is perhaps TRBD1 (5 bases). From germline, CDR1 is LNHDA and CDR2 SQIVND (reference sequence). The CDR3 spans 13 residues. V gave up 3 bases and J gave up 6 bases, with 11 bases separating them.

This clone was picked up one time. The CDR3 DNA is TGTGCCAGCATGGGGGGGCACACAGATACGCAGTATTTT. Residues: CASMGGHTDTQYF. This chain uses TRBV2 with TRBJ2-3; tentatively, D is TRBD2 (7 bases). CDR3 length equals 13 residues. The V and J ends lost 7 bases and 2 bases respectively, with 10 bases between them. Germline CDR1 and CDR2: SNHLY and FYNNEI.